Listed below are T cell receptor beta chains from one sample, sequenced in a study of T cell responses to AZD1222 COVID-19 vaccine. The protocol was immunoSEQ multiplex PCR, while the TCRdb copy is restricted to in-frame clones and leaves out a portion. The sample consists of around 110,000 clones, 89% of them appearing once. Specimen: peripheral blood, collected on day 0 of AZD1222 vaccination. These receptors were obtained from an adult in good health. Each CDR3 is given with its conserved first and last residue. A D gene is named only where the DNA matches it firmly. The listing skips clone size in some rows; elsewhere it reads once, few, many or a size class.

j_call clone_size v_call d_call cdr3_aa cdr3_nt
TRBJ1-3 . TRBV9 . CASRPTGSSGNTIYF TGTGCCAGCAGACCTACAGGGAGCTCTGGAAACACCATATATTTT
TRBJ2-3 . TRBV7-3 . CASGQGTDTQYF TGTGCCAGCGGTCAGGGCACAGATACGCAGTATTTT
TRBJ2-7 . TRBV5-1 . CASSSFRGTETYEQYF TGCGCCAGCAGCTCATTTCGGGGGACGGAGACCTACGAGCAGTACTTC
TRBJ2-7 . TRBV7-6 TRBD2 CASSTEPITTSRGRYEQYF TGTGCCAGCAGCACGGAGCCCATAACGACTAGCAGAGGGCGGTACGAGCAGTACTTC
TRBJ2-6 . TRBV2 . CASSEGRAGANVLTF TGTGCCAGCAGTGAAGGCAGGGCTGGGGCCAACGTCCTGACTTTC
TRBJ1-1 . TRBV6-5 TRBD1 CASSAQGKNTEAFF TGTGCCAGCAGCGCACAGGGGAAGAACACTGAAGCTTTCTTT
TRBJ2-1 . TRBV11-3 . CASSLPQQAESYNEQFF TGTGCCAGCAGCCTACCTCAGCAGGCAGAGTCCTACAATGAGCAGTTCTTC
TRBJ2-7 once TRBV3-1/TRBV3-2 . CASSQEVRQDYEQYF TGTGCCAGCAGCCAAGAAGTACGGCAGGACTACGAGCAGTACTTC
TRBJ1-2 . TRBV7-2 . CASSMGGFGATYGYTF TGTGCCAGCAGCATGGGGGGGTTTGGGGCCACTTATGGCTACACCTTC
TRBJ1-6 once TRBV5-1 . CASSRGHPGSSYNSPLHF TGCGCCAGCAGCCGCGGTCATCCAGGGAGCTCCTATAATTCACCCCTCCACTTT
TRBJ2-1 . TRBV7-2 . CASIGQSRSSYNEQFF TGTGCCAGCATCGGACAGTCTCGAAGCTCCTACAATGAGCAGTTCTTC
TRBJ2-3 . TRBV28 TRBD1 CASSRRDSRPDTQYF TGTGCCAGCAGCCGCCGGGACAGTAGGCCAGATACGCAGTATTTT
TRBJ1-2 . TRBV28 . CASSSPGTAPYGYTF TGTGCCAGCAGTTCGCCTGGGACCGCGCCCTATGGCTACACCTTC
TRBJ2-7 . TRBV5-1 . CASSLVVGHEQYF TGCGCCAGCAGCCTGGTCGTAGGGCACGAGCAGTACTTC
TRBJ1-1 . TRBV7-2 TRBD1 CASSFQTGGGTEAFF TGTGCCAGCAGCTTCCAGACAGGGGGCGGCACTGAAGCTTTCTTT
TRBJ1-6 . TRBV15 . CATSRDRQGGGWPLHF TGTGCCACCAGCAGAGATCGGCAGGGCGGGGGGTGGCCCCTCCACTTT
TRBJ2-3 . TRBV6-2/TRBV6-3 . CASSYPRRPRATDTQYF TGTGCCAGCAGTTACCCCCGACGTCCTAGAGCAACAGATACGCAGTATTTT
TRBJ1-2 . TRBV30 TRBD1 CAWSSSLRDRGLSRYGYTF TGTGCCTGGAGTTCCTCCCTCCGGGACAGGGGGCTTTCTCGCTATGGCTACACCTTC
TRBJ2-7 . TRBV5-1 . CASSLGGPNSYEQYF TGCGCCAGCAGCTTAGGGGGACCTAACTCCTACGAGCAGTACTTC
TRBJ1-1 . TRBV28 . CASSLTRKEAFF TGTGCCAGCAGTTTAACGCGGAAGGAAGCTTTCTTT
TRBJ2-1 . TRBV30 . CAWSVPGLSPRNEQFF TGTGCCTGGAGTGTCCCAGGCCTGAGCCCCAGGAATGAGCAGTTCTTC
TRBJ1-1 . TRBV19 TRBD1 CASSILGGRTEAFF TGTGCCAGTAGTATCCTAGGGGGCAGGACTGAAGCTTTCTTT
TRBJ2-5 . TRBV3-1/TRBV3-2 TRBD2 CASSLAGGRETQYF TGTGCCAGCAGTCTAGCGGGAGGTAGAGAGACCCAGTACTTC
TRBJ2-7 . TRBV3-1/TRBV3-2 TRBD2 CASSHGWPSGRDYEQYF TGTGCCAGCAGCCACGGATGGCCTAGCGGGAGAGACTACGAGCAGTACTTC
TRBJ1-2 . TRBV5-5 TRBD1 CASSRTGAEYGYTF TGTGCCAGCAGTCGGACAGGGGCGGAATATGGCTACACCTTC
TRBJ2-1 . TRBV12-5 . CASGSGRLVPYNEQFF TGTGCTAGTGGATCGGGTCGGTTGGTCCCCTACAATGAGCAGTTCTTC
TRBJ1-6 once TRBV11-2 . CASSSTGFNSPLHF TGTGCCAGCAGCTCCACAGGGTTTAATTCACCCCTCCACTTT
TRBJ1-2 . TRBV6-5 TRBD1 CASSKTGEGYGYTF TGTGCCAGCAGCAAAACAGGGGAGGGCTATGGCTACACCTTC
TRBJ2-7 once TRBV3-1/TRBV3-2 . CASSLRGEQYF TGTGCCAGCAGCCTTAGGGGCGAGCAGTACTTC
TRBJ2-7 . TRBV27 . CASSLTRTDEQYF TGTGCCAGCAGCTTGACCCGTACTGACGAGCAGTACTTC
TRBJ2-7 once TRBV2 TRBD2 CASSERLAGGYEQYF TGTGCCAGCAGTGAGAGACTAGCGGGAGGCTACGAGCAGTACTTC
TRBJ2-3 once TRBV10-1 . CASSESKCSTDTQYF TGCGCCAGCAGTGAGTCGAAGTGCAGCACAGATACGCAGTATTTT
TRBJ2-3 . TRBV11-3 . CASSLDRPDTQYF TGTGCCAGCAGCTTAGATAGGCCAGATACGCAGTATTTT